These 27 T cell receptor beta chains came from one sample sequenced in a study of T-cell memory formation after mild COVID-19. TCRdb processed the 5' RACE reads anew with MiXCR; each CDR3 protein has one entry. The profile shows about 110,000 distinct CDR3 sequences, 18% of them singletons. The sequenced sample was PBMCs or a T cell subset sorted from them (not recorded which). These receptors all come from a man aged 18 to 29 who had mild COVID-19 (a few samples of this study predate the infection). Cell type and time point are not known.

The chain links TRBV7-8 to TRBJ2-7, with unresolved D. This CDR3 is 15 amino acids long. V shed 5 bases and J shed 6 bases, with 20 bases lying between them. Per the germline V gene, CDR1 is SGHVS and CDR2 is FQNEAQ. The CDR3 is CASSPARIPTSEQYF. The CDR3, as DNA: TGTGCCAGCAGCCCCGCCCGGATACCTACCTCCGAGCAGTACTTC. Using reference TRBV7-8 and TRBJ2-7 for the parts outside the CDR3, the full variable domain is GAGVSQSPRYKVAKRGQDVALRCDPISGHVSLFWYQQALGQGPEFLTYFQNEAQLDKSGLPSDRFFAERPEGSVSTLKIQRTQQEDSAVYLCASSPARIPTSEQYFGPGTRLTVT.

The V and J genes are TRBV6-2 or TRBV6-3 and TRBJ2-4; weak D call: TRBD1 (5 bases). The CDR3 totals 14 residues. Trimming removed 0 bases from V and 4 bases from J, with 7 bases in between. CDR1 is MNHEY and CDR2 is SVGEGT in the germline V gene. CDR3 coding DNA: TGTGCCAGCAGTTACTCGACAGCTAAAAACATTCAGTACTTC. It encodes CASSYSTAKNIQYF.

This clonotype turned up a few times. The chain joins TRBV4-2 to TRBJ2-7; TRBD2 aligns across 14 bases. J was trimmed by 3 bases and V by 3 bases; bases with no gene match: 1. The CDR3 covers 15 residues. Germline V gives CDR1 LGHNA, CDR2 YNFKEQ. The DNA for the CDR3 is TGTGCCAGCAGCCAGGGACTAGCGGGGGACTACGAGCAGTACTTC. Translation: CASSQGLAGDYEQYF.

The chain combines TRBV29-1 with TRBJ2-3, with D uncertain. This CDR3 comprises 14 residues. Trimming left V 2 bases short and J 0 bases short, with 9 bases between. Germline loops: CDR1 SQVTM, CDR2 ANQGSEA. The CDR3 is CSVEQSLSTDTQYF. CDR3 DNA sequence: TGCAGCGTTGAACAGTCCCTTAGCACAGATACGCAGTATTTT.

The CDR3 loop is CSVRDRLNTGELFF. For the CDR3, the DNA is TGCAGCGTTCGGGACAGGCTTAACACCGGGGAGCTGTTTTTT. This rearrangement joins TRBV29-1 to TRBJ2-2; TRBD1 matches at 8 bases. Germline trimming cut 5 bases from V and 2 bases from J; bases unmatched to any gene: 4. The CDR3 has 14 amino acids. The germline gives CDR1 SQVTM, CDR2 ANQGSEA.

CDR3 coding DNA: TGCGCCAGCAGTGCTTCGAATACGGGAAACACCATATATTTT. It specifies CASSASNTGNTIYF. The chain recombines TRBV10-1 with TRBJ1-3; D gene uncertain. V was shortened by 4 bases and J by 4 bases, with 11 bases between the two germline ends. This CDR3 contains 14 residues. Germline V gene data show CDR1 as WNHNN and CDR2 as SYGVQD (reference sequence).

This clonotype was seen only once. The V and J genes are TRBV7-2 and TRBJ1-4; unclear D gene. Germline V gene lookup returns CDR1 SGHTA and CDR2 FQGNSA. Trimming took off 2 bases at V and 8 bases at J, with 12 bases between the two ends. This CDR3 comprises 14 residues. The CDR3 nucleotides read TGTGCCAGCAGCTTACGGGAATACAGCGAAAAACTGTTTTTT. It codes for CASSLREYSEKLFF. Together with reference TRBV7-2 and TRBJ1-4, the CDR3 gives the full variable domain: GAGVSQSPSNKVTEKGKDVELRCDPISGHTALYWYRQSLGQGLEFLIYFQGNSAPDKSGLPSDRFSAERTGGSVSTLTIQRTQQEDSAVYLCASSLREYSEKLFFGSGTQLSVL.

This clonotype turned up a few times. V and J are TRBV10-3 and TRBJ2-3; D ambiguous. Trimming took 2 bases from V and 4 from J, leaving 16 bases between them. Germline V CDR1 and CDR2: ENHRY, SYGVKD. This CDR3 contains 16 residues. The CDR3 coding sequence is TGTGCCATCAGTGAGCTGGGTCAGCTCGAGTCAGATACGCAGTATTTT. As protein: CAISELGQLESDTQYF.

The rearrangement links TRBV12-3 or TRBV12-4 to TRBJ2-7; 7 nucleotides line up with TRBD1. The ends lost 5 bases at V and 7 bases at J; junction bases unmatched: 5. CDR3 size: 12 residues. Here the CDR3 reads CASSRQGREQYV. CDR3 coding DNA: TGTGCCAGCAGTCGACAGGGCCGGGAGCAGTACGTC.

This clonotype was detected ten times or more. This sequence joins TRBV6-5 and TRBJ2-7; 7 bases agree with TRBD1. The CDR3 covers 17 residues. Germline values: CDR1 MNHEY, CDR2 SVGAGI. Trimming removed 2 bases from V and 6 bases from J; junction bases left unmatched: 16. The chain's CDR3 is CASSYQPGTVGQTEQYF. CDR3 in DNA: TGTGCCAGCAGTTACCAACCCGGGACAGTTGGGCAAACCGAGCAGTACTTC.

DNA for the CDR3: TGTGCCAGCAGCATGACAGGGGCCAAAAACATTCAGTACTTC. This codes for CASSMTGAKNIQYF. The chain uses TRBV5-6 and TRBJ2-4; 7 nucleotides match TRBD1. Per the germline V gene, CDR1 is SGHDT and CDR2 is YYEEEE. The CDR3 loop spans 14 amino acids. Trimming took 4 bases from V and 1 from J; bases not matched to a gene: 2.

The chain carries TRBV5-1 and TRBJ2-3; TRBD1 matches 10 bases. The ends lost 5 bases at V and 2 bases at J; junction bases unmatched: 8. Germline loops: CDR1 SGHRS, CDR2 YFSETQ. The CDR3 contains 16 residues. The chain's CDR3 is CASSGDRGLDTDTQYF. CDR3 DNA sequence: TGCGCCAGCAGTGGTGACAGGGGGCTTGACACAGATACGCAGTATTTT. The full variable domain, with the rest looked up from reference TRBV5-1 and TRBJ2-3, is KAGVTQTPRYLIKTRGQQVTLSCSPISGHRSVSWYQQTPGQGLQFLFEYFSETQRNKGNFPGRFSGRQFSNSRSEMNVSTLELGDSALYLCASSGDRGLDTDTQYFGPGTRLTVL.

The table lists this clonotype with a few counts. This rearrangement joins TRBV25-1 to TRBJ1-2; D not resolved. In germline, CDR1 is MGHDK, CDR2 SYGVNS. The CDR3 length is 11 residues. V shed 2 bases and J shed 8 bases, with 6 bases lying between them. For the CDR3, the DNA is TGTGCCAGCAGTGAACAAGGAGGCTACACCTTC. Translation: CASSEQGGYTF.

The J gene is TRBJ1-4, the V gene TRBV7-8; D gene uncertain. V lost 2 bases, J lost 3 bases, and 7 bases lay in between. The CDR3 runs to 14 residues. The germline V gene has CDR1 SGHVS and CDR2 FQNEAQ. Here the CDR3 reads CASSLFSPNEKLFF. The CDR3 region has the DNA TGTGCCAGCAGCTTATTCAGCCCTAATGAAAAACTGTTTTTT.

The V call is TRBV3-1, the J call TRBJ1-1; tentatively, D is TRBD1 (5 bases). In germline, CDR1 is LGHDT, CDR2 YNNKEL (reference sequence). The CDR3 extends over 14 amino acids. Trimming took off 1 base at V and 8 bases at J, with 14 bases between the two ends. The CDR3, as DNA: TGTGCCAGCAGCCAAGGGTACAGGCCCAAGGAAGCTTTCTTT. This codes for CASSQGYRPKEAFF.

The chain recombines TRBV3-1 with TRBJ2-2; unclear D gene. Trimming pared 1 base from V and 13 bases from J, leaving 10 bases between. The CDR3 sequence is 12 residues long. Germline values: CDR1 LGHDT, CDR2 YNNKEL (reference sequence). CDR3 residues: CASSQVSTRLFF. For the CDR3, the DNA is TGTGCCAGCAGCCAAGTCAGCACTCGGCTGTTTTTT.

This clonotype was recorded a few times. V gene TRBV3-1 combines with J gene TRBJ2-2; D ambiguous. The germline gives CDR1 LGHDT, CDR2 YNNKEL (reference sequence). The CDR3 sequence is 13 residues long. The V end lost 3 bases, the J end lost 1 base, and 3 bases lay between the germline ends. The CDR3 sequence is CASSQVNTGELFF. The CDR3 nucleotides are TGTGCCAGCAGCCAGGTGAACACCGGGGAGCTGTTTTTT.

This clonotype was detected only a few times. This rearrangement joins TRBV6-1 to TRBJ2-7, with D hard to call. The CDR3 has 15 residues. Germline-derived CDR1 and CDR2 are MNHNS and SASEGT. Trimming removed 7 bases at V and 2 bases at J, with 18 bases between. CDR3 in amino acids: CASNFVQTAAYEQYF. DNA for the CDR3: TGTGCCAGCAATTTCGTCCAGACGGCAGCCTACGAGCAGTACTTC.

The rearrangement joins TRBV20-1 to TRBJ2-5, with D perhaps assigned TRBD1 or TRBD2 (5 bases each). The CDR3 is 12 amino acids. The germline CDR1 and CDR2 sequences are DFQATT and SNEGSKA (reference sequence). V dropped 6 bases and J dropped 5 bases, with 13 bases sitting between them. The CDR3 DNA is TGCAGTGCCCAGAGGGACCGCGAGACCCAGTACTTC. Protein: CSAQRDRETQYF.

This clonotype was counted only a few times. The CDR3 reads CAWASGADEQYF. CDR3 DNA sequence: TGTGCCTGGGCCAGCGGGGCCGACGAGCAGTACTTC. The chain employs TRBV30 and TRBJ2-7; 7 bases fit TRBD2. This CDR3 contains 12 residues. Unmatched junction bases numbered 6, after V lost 5 bases and J lost 5 bases. The germline V gene encodes CDR1 GTSNPN and CDR2 SVGIG (reference sequence).

The V gene is TRBV24-1, the J gene TRBJ2-5; TRBD1 matches 7 bases. Germline CDR1 KGHDR, CDR2 SFDVKD. With 5 bases clipped from V and 14 bases from J, the junction kept 7 bases outside the gene matches. The CDR3 is 11 residues long. The CDR3 protein is CATSVQDRIYF. The CDR3 DNA reads TGTGCCACCAGTGTACAGGACAGGATCTACTTC.

This rearrangement joins TRBV2 to TRBJ2-5; TRBD2 agrees at 13 bases. Germline CDR1 is SNHLY and CDR2 is FYNNEI. The junction had 8 bases not matched to a gene; V was cut back by 6 bases and J by 7 bases. The CDR3 is 15 amino acids. DNA for the CDR3: TGTGCCAGCAGAGTCACTAGCGGGGGGGATGGGACCCAGTACTTC. The encoded protein is CASRVTSGGDGTQYF.

The chain employs TRBV2 and TRBJ1-4; D gene ambiguous. Between the trimmed V and J ends, which lost 6 bases and 5 bases, there was a span of 16 bases. The CDR3 extends over 15 amino acids. The germline gives CDR1 SNHLY, CDR2 FYNNEI. Written as DNA, the CDR3 is TGTGCCAGCAGAGCATCCCGAACAGAAAATGAAAAACTGTTTTTT. It yields the protein CASRASRTENEKLFF.

This clonotype has a handful of counts. The chain is built from TRBV2 and TRBJ2-1; 12 positions match TRBD2. This CDR3 is 14 amino acids long. Per germline, CDR1 SNHLY and CDR2 FYNNEI. Germline trimming cut 5 bases from V and 12 bases from J; bases unmatched to any gene: 8. This CDR3 reads CASSPLAGGQRQFF. The CDR3 DNA reads TGTGCCAGCAGTCCTCTAGCGGGGGGGCAACGGCAGTTCTTC. Full variable domain (remainder filled in from reference TRBV2 and TRBJ2-1): EPEVTQTPSHQVTQMGQEVILRCVPISNHLYFYWYRQILGQKVEFLVSFYNNEISEKSEIFDDQFSVERPDGSNFTLKIRSTKLEDSAMYFCASSPLAGGQRQFFGPGTRLTVL.

Many counts were recorded for this clonotype. This sequence joins TRBV12-3 or TRBV12-4 and TRBJ2-2, with D hard to call. CDR3 length: 16 residues. With 8 bases removed from V and 1 base from J, the gap between germline ends came to 17 bases. In DNA, the CDR3 is TGTGCCAGCGGCCCCCCGAGGCAGAGGAACACCGGGGAGCTGTTTTTT. Its translation: CASGPPRQRNTGELFF.

CDR3 DNA: TGTGCCAGCAGCTTAAGGGCCTTAGGACCAGATACGCAGTATTTT. Encoded protein: CASSLRALGPDTQYF. This chain links TRBV7-8 with TRBJ2-3; D remains unclear. Germline V gives CDR1 SGHVS, CDR2 FQNEAQ. CDR3 length equals 15 residues. V was pared by 2 bases and J by 4 bases, with 13 bases between.

The rearrangement uses TRBV5-1 and TRBJ2-1; no clear D. Germline V gene data show CDR1 as SGHRS and CDR2 as YFSETQ. This CDR3 contains 15 residues. Trimming left V 0 bases short and J 4 bases short, with 11 bases between. CDR3 in DNA: TGCGCCAGCAGCTTGGAGGACGGGTCTTACAATGAGCAGTTCTTC. Translating gives CASSLEDGSYNEQFF.